Presented here are 30 T cell receptor beta chains from one specimen sequenced in a study of T cell responses to AZD1222 COVID-19 vaccine. Data came from immunoSEQ multiplex PCR; TCRdb stores just in-frame clones and leaves some out. The table lists 100,000 to 140,000 clones, about 90% of them singletons. The sequences come from peripheral blood, collected on day 0 of AZD1222 vaccination. Receptors originate from an adult in good health.

The V gene is TRBV5-8, the J gene TRBJ2-2; D gene ambiguous. The CDR3 consists of 14 residues. Trimming cost V 5 bases and J 4 bases, with 12 bases left between them. Germline V lookup: CDR1 SGHTS, CDR2 YDEGEE. CDR3 amino acids: CASSRTGRTGELFF. Here the CDR3 DNA reads TGTGCCAGCAGTCGTACCGGGCGCACCGGGGAGCTGTTTTTT.

This clone has a single count. The chain has TRBV28 and TRBJ2-7; 8 bases fit TRBD1. The CDR3 runs 15 residues. Germline V lookup: CDR1 MDHEN, CDR2 SYDVKM. Trimming cost V 10 bases and J 5 bases; bases outside gene matches: 16. This chain's CDR3 is CATRIRGQVFHEQYF. In nucleotides, the CDR3 is TGTGCCACCAGAATTAGGGGACAGGTCTTCCACGAGCAGTACTTC.

The table lists this clone with a count of one. The chain has TRBV6-4 and TRBJ2-5; TRBD1 agrees at 8 bases. V lost 2 bases, J lost 5 bases, and 16 bases stayed unmatched. Germline values: CDR1 MRHNA, CDR2 SNTAGT. This CDR3 spans 18 amino acids. The CDR3 nucleotides are TGTGCCAGCAGTGACCGGTCCCACGTTGCAGGGGGCGGTGAGACCCAGTACTTC. This encodes CASSDRSHVAGGGETQYF.

The chain couples TRBV4-2 to TRBJ2-3; no clear D gene. Per germline, CDR1 LGHNA and CDR2 YNFKEQ. V was trimmed by 0 bases and J by 6 bases, leaving 10 bases between them. The length of the CDR3 is 14 residues. In DNA, the CDR3 is TGTGCCAGCAGCCAAGATAAGGGTCAGGATACGCAGTATTTT. Translating it yields CASSQDKGQDTQYF.

V is TRBV6-4 and J is TRBJ2-1; 8 bases align to TRBD2. Germline trimming cut 5 bases from V and 9 bases from J; bases unmatched to any gene: 12. In germline, CDR1 is MRHNA, CDR2 SNTAGT. This CDR3 contains 15 residues. The CDR3 sequence: CASSQTGLVFGEQFF. The DNA for the CDR3 is TGTGCCAGCAGTCAGACGGGACTAGTTTTCGGTGAGCAGTTCTTC.

This clone was seen once. The gene calls are TRBV28 and TRBJ1-1; TRBD1 matches at 7 bases. The ends lost 3 bases at V and 4 bases at J; junction bases unmatched: 17. Germline CDR1 is MDHEN and CDR2 is SYDVKM. CDR3 length: 18 amino acids. Written as DNA, the CDR3 is TGTGCCAGCAGTTTCAACGGGGGTGGGACAGAGGGTATCACTGAAGCTTTCTTT. Amino acid sequence: CASSFNGGGTEGITEAFF.

The chain uses TRBV5-5 and TRBJ1-2, with D unresolved. V lost 4 bases and J lost 0, with 10 bases in between. The CDR3 consists of 14 residues. CDR1 and CDR2 (germline): SGHKS, YYEKEE (reference sequence). The CDR3 spells CASSPPRANYGYTF. In DNA form, the CDR3 reads TGTGCCAGCAGCCCCCCAAGAGCTAACTATGGCTACACCTTC.

The chain employs TRBV19 and TRBJ2-7, with D unclear. Germline loops: CDR1 LNHDA, CDR2 SQIVND (reference sequence). The CDR3 covers 14 residues. V dropped 7 bases and J dropped 1 base, with 14 bases sitting between them. Here the CDR3 reads CASKRSARSYEQYF. CDR3 coding DNA: TGTGCCAGTAAAAGGTCTGCCAGGTCCTACGAGCAGTACTTC.

V and J are TRBV7-2 and TRBJ1-2; tentative D call: TRBD1 (6 bases). Germline loops: CDR1 SGHTA, CDR2 FQGNSA. Trimming removed 1 base at V and 0 bases at J, with 18 bases between. The CDR3 covers 18 residues. The CDR3, as DNA: TGTGCCAGCAGCTTAGGGAAGGGGGGACTCAACGCTAACTATGGCTACACCTTC. As protein: CASSLGKGGLNANYGYTF.

The chain employs TRBV7-3 and TRBJ2-2; D gene unclear. The CDR3 is 13 residues long. Per germline, CDR1 SGHTA and CDR2 FQGTGA. V was trimmed by 2 bases and J by 3 bases, leaving 4 bases between them. This chain's CDR3 is CASSLAYTGELFF. CDR3 DNA sequence: TGTGCCAGCAGCTTAGCGTACACCGGGGAGCTGTTTTTT.

The chain employs TRBV9 and TRBJ1-5; the D is unclear. The CDR3 covers 13 residues. The V gene lost 0 bases and the J gene lost 4 bases, with 5 bases spanning the gap. CDR1 and CDR2 (germline): SGDLS, YYNGEE. The CDR3 nucleotides read TGTGCCAGCAGCGTAGCCCAAAATCAGCCCCAGCATTTT. Protein: CASSVAQNQPQHF. Full variable domain (remainder filled in from reference TRBV9 and TRBJ1-5): DSGVTQTPKHLITATGQRVTLRCSPRSGDLSVYWYQQSLDQGLQFLIQYYNGEERAKGNILERFSAQQFPDLHSELNLSSLELGDSALYFCASSVAQNQPQHFGDGTRLSIL.

The J gene is TRBJ2-7, the V gene TRBV6-6, with 11 bases fitting TRBD2. Per germline, CDR1 MNHNY and CDR2 SVGAGI (reference sequence). The CDR3 is 16 amino acids. The V segment lost 5 bases and the J segment 2 bases; nucleotides outside the gene matches: 8. This CDR3 reads CASSPTGTSGTYEQYF. The CDR3, as DNA: TGTGCCAGCAGTCCGACCGGGACTAGCGGAACCTACGAGCAGTACTTC.

The gene calls are TRBV30 and TRBJ2-1; 12 bases match TRBD2. The CDR3 has 13 amino acids. CDR1 is GTSNPN and CDR2 is SVGIG in the germline V gene (reference sequence). The trim removed 1 base at V and 16 bases at J, leaving 8 bases unmatched. The CDR3 DNA follows: TGTGCCTGGAGTGCAGTGGCTAGCGGGAGGGTCTTCTTC. It specifies CAWSAVASGRVFF. The full variable domain, completed using reference TRBV30 and TRBJ2-1, is SQTIHQWPATLVQPVGSPLSLECTVEGTSNPNLYWYRQAAGRGLQLLFYSVGIGQISSEVPQNLSASRPQDRQFILSSKKLLLSDSGFYLCAWSAVASGRVFFGPGTRLTVL.

This chain links TRBV28 with TRBJ1-5, with 7 bases identical to TRBD1. The CDR3 runs to 17 residues. The junction had 10 bases not matched to a gene; V was cut back by 4 bases and J by 1 base. Per the germline V gene, CDR1 is MDHEN and CDR2 is SYDVKM. CDR3 sequence reads: CASSSNRGGVSNQPQHF. The CDR3 DNA follows: TGTGCCAGCAGTTCGAACAGGGGTGGGGTCAGCAATCAGCCCCAGCATTTT.

This chain links TRBV2 with TRBJ1-5; the D is unclear. The CDR3 length is 14 residues. Germline assignment: CDR1 SNHLY and CDR2 FYNNEI. V lost 3 bases and J lost 0, with 6 bases in between. The CDR3 nucleotides are TGTGCCAGCAGTGATAGGGCTAGCAATCAGCCCCAGCATTTT. This translates into CASSDRASNQPQHF.

V gene TRBV21-1 combines with J gene TRBJ1-1; the table's TRBD1 call for D was not verified on the DNA. TRBV21-1 has pseudogene status. This CDR3 region has 16 residues. DNA for the CDR3: TGTGCCAGCAGCAAAGTACCGGACAGGGGTGACACTGAAGCTTTCTTT. It is translated as CASSKVPDRGDTEAFF.

The chain is built from TRBV19 and TRBJ1-5; D unresolved. The CDR3 totals 12 residues. Trimming took off 5 bases at V and 6 bases at J, with 8 bases between the two ends. CDR1 is LNHDA, CDR2 SQIVND, per germline (reference sequence). CDR3 sequence reads: CASSGVAQPQHF. The CDR3 bases are TGTGCCAGTAGTGGGGTGGCTCAGCCCCAGCATTTT.

In this sample, this clone turned up once. The chain employs TRBV6-6 and TRBJ2-1; D is ambiguous. The CDR3 totals 13 residues. CDR1 is MNHNY and CDR2 is SVGAGI in the germline V gene (reference sequence). Trimming stripped 2 bases from V and 4 bases from J, with 6 bases between. CDR3: CASSYGAYNEQFF. DNA for the CDR3: TGTGCCAGCAGTTACGGAGCGTACAATGAGCAGTTCTTC.

This clone was detected a few times. The chain is built from TRBV2 and TRBJ1-2, with a weak D call TRBD1 (6 bases). Germline V gene sequence: CDR1 SNHLY, CDR2 FYNNEI. The ends were cut back, 3 bases at V and 4 bases at J, with 12 bases in the middle. The CDR3 runs 14 residues. CDR3 sequence: CASSDRGEGYGYTF. Here the CDR3 DNA reads TGTGCCAGCAGTGACAGGGGAGAGGGCTATGGCTACACCTTC.

CDR3 protein: CASSPPDLGYYEQYF. In DNA form, the CDR3 reads TGTGCCAGCTCACCACCGGATTTGGGGTACTACGAGCAGTACTTC. The gene calls are TRBV18 and TRBJ2-7; D call uncertain. From germline, CDR1 is KGHSH and CDR2 LQKENI. This CDR3 contains 15 residues. The V and J ends lost 0 bases and 3 bases respectively, with 12 bases between them.

This chain uses TRBV12-5 with TRBJ1-1; D call uncertain. CDR1 and CDR2 (germline): LGHNT, FRNRAP. The germline V and J ends were trimmed by 6 bases and 11 bases, with 22 bases remaining between them. The CDR3 length is 14 residues. Here the CDR3 reads CASGRGAERFGAFF. CDR3 DNA: TGTGCTAGTGGCCGGGGTGCGGAGCGGTTTGGGGCTTTCTTT.

The rearrangement uses TRBV12-3 or TRBV12-4 and TRBJ2-7; D may be TRBD2 (6 bases). Between the trimmed V and J ends, which lost 1 base and 6 bases, there was a span of 10 bases. This CDR3 has 13 residues. The CDR3 loop is CASSLDQGLEQYF. CDR3 DNA: TGTGCCAGCAGTTTAGACCAGGGACTCGAGCAGTACTTC.

The V gene is TRBV7-3, the J gene TRBJ2-4, with a possible D match to TRBD2 (7 bases). The CDR3 totals 13 residues. Germline-derived CDR1 and CDR2 are SGHTA and FQGTGA. V lost 0 bases and J lost 8, with 8 bases in between. CDR3 loop: CASSLTGGDIQYF. The CDR3 coding sequence is TGTGCCAGCAGCTTAACAGGGGGGGACATTCAGTACTTC.

The chain employs TRBV5-1 and TRBJ1-1, with D possibly TRBD1 on 5 matching bases. The length of the CDR3 is 14 residues. V lost 2 bases and J 4 bases, leaving 12 bases between the germline ends. CDR1 and CDR2 (germline): SGHRS, YFSETQ. The CDR3 reads CASSFGPGPTEAFF. The CDR3 DNA is TGCGCCAGCAGCTTCGGCCCGGGGCCCACTGAAGCTTTCTTT.

This clone was detected once. The chain recombines TRBV12-3 or TRBV12-4 with TRBJ2-7; D perhaps matches TRBD1 (5 bases). V gave up 6 bases and J gave up 5 bases, with 14 bases separating them. The CDR3 runs 13 residues. In DNA, the CDR3 is TGTGCCAGCAGGGAAACAGGTCGCCACGAGCAGTACTTC. Its protein product is CASRETGRHEQYF.

The rearrangement joins TRBV13 to TRBJ2-2; TRBD1 is a possible D gene (5 bases). V was clipped by 0 bases and J by 6 bases, with 14 bases between them. The CDR3 loop spans 16 amino acids. The germline CDR1 and CDR2 sequences are PRHDT and FYEKMQ (reference sequence). The CDR3 DNA is TGTGCCAGCAGCTTAGGGGGGCGTAAGGTATCCGGGGAGCTGTTTTTT. Amino acids: CASSLGGRKVSGELFF.

J is TRBJ2-1 and V is TRBV6-2 or TRBV6-3; a possible D gene is TRBD2 (5 bases). Trimming removed 1 base from V and 4 bases from J, with 17 bases in between. Germline V gene lookup returns CDR1 MNHEY and CDR2 SVGEGT. The CDR3 length is 17 residues. CDR3 sequence: CASSYLPVSAMYNEQFF. The CDR3 DNA sequence: TGTGCCAGCAGTTACTTGCCGGTTAGCGCTATGTACAATGAGCAGTTCTTC.

The rearrangement uses TRBV3-1 (or the pseudogene TRBV3-2) and TRBJ1-3; tentatively, D is TRBD1 (5 bases). Germline assignment: CDR1 LGHDT and CDR2 YNNKEL (reference sequence). The CDR3 has 14 residues. DNA for the CDR3: TGTGCTACAGCGATGCAGGGCTCTGGAAACACCATATATTTT. Residues: CATAMQGSGNTIYF.

The rearrangement joins TRBV3-1 (or the pseudogene TRBV3-2) to TRBJ1-2; D is undetermined. The CDR3 is 14 residues long. CDR1 and CDR2 (germline): LGHDT, YNNKEL (reference sequence). V lost 0 bases and J 0 bases, leaving 5 bases between the germline ends. DNA of the CDR3: TGTGCCAGCAGCCAAGATCCAGCTAACTATGGCTACACCTTC. As protein: CASSQDPANYGYTF.

This clone showed up just a few times. J is TRBJ2-7 and V is TRBV29-1; TRBD1 is a possible D gene (5 bases). The V gene's germline CDR1 is SQVTM and CDR2 ANQGSEA. The CDR3 covers 15 residues. V lost 4 bases to trimming and J lost 1 base, with 17 bases between them. In DNA, the CDR3 is TGCAGCGTTGCCGCGATGGGGCCACAATCCTACGAGCAGTACTTC. Its translation: CSVAAMGPQSYEQYF.